What follows are 8 T cell receptor beta chains derived from one specimen sequenced in a study of T-cell memory formation after mild COVID-19. TCRdb redid the calling of the 5' RACE reads with MiXCR, one entry per CDR3 protein. The sample yields approximately 230,000 distinct CDR3 sequences, around 15% seen once. What was sequenced was PBMCs or a T cell subset sorted from them (not recorded which). The receptors were gathered from a man younger than 35 who had mild COVID-19 (a few samples of this study predate the infection). Cell type and time point are not known.

This rearrangement joins TRBV9 to TRBJ2-7; D ambiguous. CDR1 is SGDLS and CDR2 is YYNGEE in the germline V gene. The V and J ends lost 4 bases and 0 bases respectively, with 11 bases between them. This CDR3 contains 14 residues. In DNA form, the CDR3 reads TGTGCCAGCAGCCCCCAGGCCAGCTCCTACGAGCAGTACGTC. This codes for CASSPQASSYEQYV.

This clonotype occurred a few times. This chain connects TRBV5-4 to TRBJ2-3; 9 bases align to TRBD1. The CDR3 contains 17 residues. V was clipped by 4 bases and J by 0 bases; unmatched bases: 9. Per germline, CDR1 SGHNT and CDR2 YYREEE (reference sequence). Here the CDR3 reads CASSTTGGGRSTDTQYF. CDR3 DNA: TGTGCCAGCAGCACCACAGGGGGCGGACGAAGCACAGATACGCAGTATTTT.

This clonotype was seen a few times. The V and J genes are TRBV9 and TRBJ2-3; D possibly corresponds to TRBD1 (6 bases). CDR1 and CDR2 (germline): SGDLS, YYNGEE. V lost 4 bases, J lost 2 bases, and 8 bases lay in between. The CDR3 has 13 amino acids. The CDR3 protein is CASSPGVTDTQYF. The CDR3, as DNA: TGTGCCAGCAGCCCAGGGGTCACAGATACGCAGTATTTT.

The chain combines TRBV20-1 with TRBJ2-5; perhaps D is TRBD1 or TRBD2 (6 bases each). From germline, CDR1 is DFQATT and CDR2 SNEGSKA (reference sequence). The CDR3 is made up of 13 amino acids. Trimming left V 3 bases short and J 5 bases short, with 13 bases between. The CDR3 nucleotides read TGCAGTGCTAGGGGGGGCCGGGTTGAGACCCAGTACTTC. Translation gives CSARGGRVETQYF.

This clonotype has a count of ten or more. The chain uses TRBV7-3 and TRBJ2-1; the match to TRBD2 covers 12 bases. The CDR3 totals 16 residues. CDR1 SGHTA and CDR2 FQGTGA come from the germline V gene. Trimming removed 5 bases from V and 7 bases from J; junction bases left unmatched: 9. CDR3 sequence: CASSGSSGGVENEQFF. The CDR3 region has the DNA TGTGCCAGCAGCGGATCTAGCGGGGGGGTGGAGAATGAGCAGTTCTTC.

The rearrangement links TRBV5-1 to TRBJ2-5, with 11 bases identical to TRBD1. V dropped 4 bases and J dropped 0; count of bases not matched to a gene: 8. The CDR3 is 17 amino acids. Germline V lookup: CDR1 SGHRS, CDR2 YFSETQ. CDR3 bases: TGCGCCAGCAGCCGGGGACAGGGGGGCTCTTACCAAGAGACCCAGTACTTC. This codes for CASSRGQGGSYQETQYF.

The chain uses TRBV5-4 and TRBJ2-7, with D unclear. V lost 4 bases and J 2 bases, leaving 13 bases between the germline ends. CDR3 length: 14 amino acids. Germline CDR1 is SGHNT and CDR2 is YYREEE (reference sequence). The chain's CDR3 is CASSHGDAAYEQYF. CDR3 DNA sequence: TGTGCCAGCAGCCATGGGGATGCTGCCTACGAGCAGTACTTC.

The chain joins TRBV10-2 to TRBJ2-3; 9 nucleotides line up with TRBD2. J lost 3 bases, V lost 11 bases, and 9 bases had no gene match. CDR3 length equals 14 residues. From germline, CDR1 is WSHSY and CDR2 SAAADI. In DNA form, the CDR3 reads TGCGCCGGTCGCGGGAGGGATGGGACAGATACGCAGTATTTT. Its protein is CAGRGRDGTDTQYF.